This T cell receptor beta chain was profiled in a study of shared clonotypes between healthy human individuals. The overall study: The donors, two women and three men, were aged 18 to 49.

The CDR3 sequence is 15 residues long. Researchers drew on about 100 million PBMCs for genomic DNA from unsorted samples. Data came from immunoSEQ multiplex PCR; TCRdb stores just in-frame clones and leaves some out. The table lists about 500,000 clones, over 60% of them singletons. This rearrangement joins TRBV21-1 to TRBJ1-5. TRBV21-1 is shown as a pseudogene. The receptor was derived from a woman aged 40 to 50 in good health. Some clones in this sample may be carry-over from other donors' samples. Sequencing was carried out using PBMCs. CDR3 residues: CASSKVVGCDQPQHF. CDR3 nucleotide sequence: TGTGCCAGCAGCAAAGTTGTGGGTTGTGATCAGCCCCAGCATTTT.